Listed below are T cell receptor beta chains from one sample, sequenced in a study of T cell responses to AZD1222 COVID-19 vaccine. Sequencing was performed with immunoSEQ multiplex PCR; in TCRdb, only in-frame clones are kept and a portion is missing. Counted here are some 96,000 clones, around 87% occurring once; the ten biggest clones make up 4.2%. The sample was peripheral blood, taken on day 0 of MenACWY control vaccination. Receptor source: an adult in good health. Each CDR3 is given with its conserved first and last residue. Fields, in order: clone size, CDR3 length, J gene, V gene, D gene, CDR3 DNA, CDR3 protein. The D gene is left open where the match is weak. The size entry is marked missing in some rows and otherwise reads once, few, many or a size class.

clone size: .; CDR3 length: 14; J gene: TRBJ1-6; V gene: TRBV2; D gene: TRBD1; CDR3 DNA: TGTGCCAGCAAGCCGGGACAGCAAAATTCACCCCTCCACTTT; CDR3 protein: CASKPGQQNSPLHF
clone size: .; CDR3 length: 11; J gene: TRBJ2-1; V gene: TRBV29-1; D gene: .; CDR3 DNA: TGCAGCGTCGGACTGGGCAATGAGCAGTTCTTC; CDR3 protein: CSVGLGNEQFF
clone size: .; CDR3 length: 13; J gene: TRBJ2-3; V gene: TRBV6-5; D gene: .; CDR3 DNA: TGTGCCAGCGGGGCTTCTAGCACAGATACGCAGTATTTT; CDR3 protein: CASGASSTDTQYF
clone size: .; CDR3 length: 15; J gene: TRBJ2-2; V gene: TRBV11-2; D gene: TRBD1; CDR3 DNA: TGTGCCAGCAGCGTTTTGAGGGGGCGGGTCGGGGAGCTGTTTTTT; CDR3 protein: CASSVLRGRVGELFF
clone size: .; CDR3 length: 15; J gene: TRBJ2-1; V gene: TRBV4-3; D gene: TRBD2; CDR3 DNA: TGCGCCAGCAGCCAAACTAGCGGGGCTTCCAATGAGCAGTTCTTC; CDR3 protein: CASSQTSGASNEQFF
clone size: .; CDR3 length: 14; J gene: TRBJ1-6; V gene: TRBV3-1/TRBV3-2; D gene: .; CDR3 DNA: TGTGCCAGCAGCCAAAACAGGGCGGATTCACCCCTCCACTTT; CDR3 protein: CASSQNRADSPLHF
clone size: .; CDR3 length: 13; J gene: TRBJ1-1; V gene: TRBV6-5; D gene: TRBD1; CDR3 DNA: TGTGCCAGCAGTTCGGCCGGACAGGGTGAAGCTTTCTTT; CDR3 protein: CASSSAGQGEAFF
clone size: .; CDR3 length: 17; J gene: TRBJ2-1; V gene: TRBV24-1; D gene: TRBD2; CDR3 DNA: TGTGCCACCAGTGATTCCCGGACTAGCGGGATCACTAATGAGCAGTTCTTC; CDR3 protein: CATSDSRTSGITNEQFF
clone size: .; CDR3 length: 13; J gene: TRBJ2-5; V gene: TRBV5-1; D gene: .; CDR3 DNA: TGCGCCAGCAGCTCTCTCTTCCAAGAGACCCAGTACTTC; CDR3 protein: CASSSLFQETQYF
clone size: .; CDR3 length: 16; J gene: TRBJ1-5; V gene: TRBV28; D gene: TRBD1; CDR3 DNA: TGTGCCAGCAGTTTAAGGACAGGGGGCCTCAATCAGCCCCAGCATTTT; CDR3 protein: CASSLRTGGLNQPQHF
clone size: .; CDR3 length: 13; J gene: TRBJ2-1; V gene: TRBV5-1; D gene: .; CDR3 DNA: TGCGCCAGCAGCCTTTGGGCTGACAATGAGCAGTTCTTC; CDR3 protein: CASSLWADNEQFF
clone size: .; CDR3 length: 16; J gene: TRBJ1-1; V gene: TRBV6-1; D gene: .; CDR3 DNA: TGTGCCAGCAGTGAAGCGCTCGGACAGTGGAATTCTGAAGCTTTCTTT; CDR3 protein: CASSEALGQWNSEAFF
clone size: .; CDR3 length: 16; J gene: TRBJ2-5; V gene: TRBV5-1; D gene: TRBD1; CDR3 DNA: TGCGCCAGCAGCTTGGACCGTACAGGGGAAGGCGAGACCCAGTACTTC; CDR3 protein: CASSLDRTGEGETQYF
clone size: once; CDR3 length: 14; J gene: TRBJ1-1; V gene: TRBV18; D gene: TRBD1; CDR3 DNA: TGTGCCAGCTCACTTAGGACAGGGCGGACTGAAGCTTTCTTT; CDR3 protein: CASSLRTGRTEAFF
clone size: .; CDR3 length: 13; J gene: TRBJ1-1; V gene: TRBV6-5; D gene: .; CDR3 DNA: TGTGCCAGCAGCGCCTGGGACCCCCAGCCAGCTTTCTTT; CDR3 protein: CASSAWDPQPAFF
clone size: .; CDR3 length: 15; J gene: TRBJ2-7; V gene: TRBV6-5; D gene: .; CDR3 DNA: TGTGCCAGCAGTTACTCGATCCAGGAGACCTACGAGCAGTACTTC; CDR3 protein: CASSYSIQETYEQYF
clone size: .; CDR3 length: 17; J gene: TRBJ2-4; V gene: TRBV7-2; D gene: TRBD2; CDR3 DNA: TGTGCCAGCAGTCAGGACCCCGGGACTAGCCCCAAAAACATTCAGTACTTC; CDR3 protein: CASSQDPGTSPKNIQYF
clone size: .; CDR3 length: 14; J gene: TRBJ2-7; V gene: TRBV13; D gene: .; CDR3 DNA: TGTGCCAGCAGCCCCGGGCTAGGCTCCTACGAGCAGTACTTC; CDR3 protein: CASSPGLGSYEQYF
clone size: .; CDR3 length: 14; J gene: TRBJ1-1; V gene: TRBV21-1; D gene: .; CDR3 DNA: TGTGCCAGCCCTCTCGCGGGCCCTCCCAGTGAAGCTTTCTTT; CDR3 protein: CASPLAGPPSEAFF
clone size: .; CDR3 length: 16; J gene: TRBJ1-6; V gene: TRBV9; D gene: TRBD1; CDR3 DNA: TGTGCCAGCAGCGTAGGGACCAGGGGGCTCCAGTCACCCCTCCACTTT; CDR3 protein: CASSVGTRGLQSPLHF
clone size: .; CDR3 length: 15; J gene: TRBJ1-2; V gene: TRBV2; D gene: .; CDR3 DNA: TGTGCCAGCAGTTTAGGGACATCTTTTACCGGGGGCTACACCTTC; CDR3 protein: CASSLGTSFTGGYTF
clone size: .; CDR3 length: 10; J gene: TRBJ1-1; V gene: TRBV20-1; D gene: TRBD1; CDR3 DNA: TGCAGTGGAAGGGACAGAGAAGCTTTCTTT; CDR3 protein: CSGRDREAFF
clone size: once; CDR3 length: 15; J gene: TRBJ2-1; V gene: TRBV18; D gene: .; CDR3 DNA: TGTGCCAGCTCACCACTGAGAAGCTCCTACAATGAGCAGTTCTTC; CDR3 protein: CASSPLRSSYNEQFF
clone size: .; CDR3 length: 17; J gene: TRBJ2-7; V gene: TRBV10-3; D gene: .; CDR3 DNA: TGTGCCATCAGTGAGCTCCTCGGCAGGGACATACCCTACGAGCAGTACTTC; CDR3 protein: CAISELLGRDIPYEQYF
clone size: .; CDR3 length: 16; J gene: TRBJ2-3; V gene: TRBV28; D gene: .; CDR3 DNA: TGTGCCAGCAGTTGGGGGGCAGCCGACGGCACAGATACGCAGTATTTT; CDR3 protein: CASSWGAADGTDTQYF
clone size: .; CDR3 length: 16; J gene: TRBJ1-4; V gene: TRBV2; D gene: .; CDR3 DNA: TGTGCCAGCGTCCTTCCTATAACGTATGGGAATGAAAAACTGTTTTTT; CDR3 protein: CASVLPITYGNEKLFF